The 2 T cell receptor beta chains listed next were all sequenced from one sample in a study of shared clonotypes between healthy human individuals. The protocol was immunoSEQ multiplex PCR, while the TCRdb copy is restricted to in-frame clones and leaves out a portion. The table has roughly 1,500,000 clones, about 98.5% seen once. Sequenced sample: naive CD4+ T cells sorted from blood. Stated subset: CD45RA+ positively selected. All receptors derive from a man under 40 in good health.

Worth noting for this clone: The sample contains more than one DNA sequence encoding this CDR3. J is TRBJ1-5 and V is TRBV9; D unresolved. In germline, CDR1 is SGDLS, CDR2 YYNGEE. The length of the CDR3 is 14 residues. Trimming shortened V by 0 bases and J by 4 bases, and 8 bases separated the two germline ends. For the CDR3, the DNA is TGTGCCAGCAGCGTAGAAGGGTCAAATCAGCCCCAGCATTTT. It codes for CASSVEGSNQPQHF.

This chain connects TRBV15 to TRBJ1-5; 9 bases are shared with TRBD1. This CDR3 has 18 amino acids. The ends lost 5 bases at V and 6 bases at J; junction bases unmatched: 17. CDR1 is LNHNV and CDR2 is YYDKDF in the germline V gene (reference sequence). DNA for the CDR3: TGTGCCACCAGCGCCCGTACAGGGGGCGGGCGTATTTTTCAGCCCCAGCATTTT. It is translated as CATSARTGGGRIFQPQHF.